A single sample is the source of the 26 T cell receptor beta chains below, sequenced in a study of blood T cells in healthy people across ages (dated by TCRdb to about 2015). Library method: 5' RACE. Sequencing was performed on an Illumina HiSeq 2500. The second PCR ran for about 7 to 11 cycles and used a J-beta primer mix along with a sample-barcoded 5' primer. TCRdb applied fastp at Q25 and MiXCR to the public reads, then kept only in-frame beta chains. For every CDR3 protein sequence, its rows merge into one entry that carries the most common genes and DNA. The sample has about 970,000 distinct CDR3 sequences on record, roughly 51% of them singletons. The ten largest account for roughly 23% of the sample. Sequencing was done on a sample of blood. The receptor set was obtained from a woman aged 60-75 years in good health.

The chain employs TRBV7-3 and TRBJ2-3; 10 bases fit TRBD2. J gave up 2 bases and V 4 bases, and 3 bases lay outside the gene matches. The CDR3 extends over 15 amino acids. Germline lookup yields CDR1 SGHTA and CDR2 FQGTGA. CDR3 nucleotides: TGTGCCAGCAGCTCTAGCGGGGGAGCCACAGATACGCAGTATTTT. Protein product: CASSSSGGATDTQYF.

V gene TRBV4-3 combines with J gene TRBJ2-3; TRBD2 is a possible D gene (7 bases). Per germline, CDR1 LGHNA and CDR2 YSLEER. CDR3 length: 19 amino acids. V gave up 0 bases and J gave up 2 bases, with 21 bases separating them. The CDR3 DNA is TGCGCCAGCAGCCAAGATAAGGGGGGGAGGCTAGCAGTCACAGATACGCAGTATTTT. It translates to CASSQDKGGRLAVTDTQYF.

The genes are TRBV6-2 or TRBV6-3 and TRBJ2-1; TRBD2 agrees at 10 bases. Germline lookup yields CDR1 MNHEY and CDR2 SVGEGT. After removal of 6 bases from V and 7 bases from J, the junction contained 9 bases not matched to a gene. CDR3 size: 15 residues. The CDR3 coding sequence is TGTGCCAGCAGCCCTCGGGATAGCGGGAGGAATGAGCAGTTCTTC. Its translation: CASSPRDSGRNEQFF.

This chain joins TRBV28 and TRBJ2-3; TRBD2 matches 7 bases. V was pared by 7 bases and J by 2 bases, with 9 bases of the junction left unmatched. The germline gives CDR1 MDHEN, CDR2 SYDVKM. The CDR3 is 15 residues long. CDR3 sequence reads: CASTPRGTLTDTQYF. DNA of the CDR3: TGTGCCAGCACCCCGCGGGGGACTCTCACAGATACGCAGTATTTT.

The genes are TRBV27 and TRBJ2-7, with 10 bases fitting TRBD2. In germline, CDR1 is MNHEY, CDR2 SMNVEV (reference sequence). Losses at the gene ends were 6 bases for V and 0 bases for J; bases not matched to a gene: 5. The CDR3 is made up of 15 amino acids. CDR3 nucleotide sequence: TGTGCCAGCAGCTCCGGACTAGCGGACTCCTACGAGCAGTACTTC. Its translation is CASSSGLADSYEQYF.

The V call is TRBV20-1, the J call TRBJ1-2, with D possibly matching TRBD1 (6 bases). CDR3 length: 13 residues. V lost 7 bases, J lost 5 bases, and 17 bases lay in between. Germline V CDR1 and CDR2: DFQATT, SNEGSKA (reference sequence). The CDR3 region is CSVTGTSRYGYTF. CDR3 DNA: TGCAGTGTTACAGGGACCAGTCGATATGGCTACACCTTC.

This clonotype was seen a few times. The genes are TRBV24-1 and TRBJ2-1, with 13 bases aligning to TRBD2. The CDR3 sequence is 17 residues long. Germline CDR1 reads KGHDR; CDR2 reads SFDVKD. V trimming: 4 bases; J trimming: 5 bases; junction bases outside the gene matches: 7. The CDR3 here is CATSDPIGLAGDNEQFF. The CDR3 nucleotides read TGTGCCACCAGTGACCCAATTGGACTAGCGGGAGACAATGAGCAGTTCTTC.

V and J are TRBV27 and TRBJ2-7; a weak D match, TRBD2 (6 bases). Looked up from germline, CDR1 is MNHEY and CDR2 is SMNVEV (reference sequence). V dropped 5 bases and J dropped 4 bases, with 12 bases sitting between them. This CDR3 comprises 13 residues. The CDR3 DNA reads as TGTGCCAGCAGTGGGCGGGAATTGTACGAGCAGTACTTC. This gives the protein CASSGRELYEQYF.

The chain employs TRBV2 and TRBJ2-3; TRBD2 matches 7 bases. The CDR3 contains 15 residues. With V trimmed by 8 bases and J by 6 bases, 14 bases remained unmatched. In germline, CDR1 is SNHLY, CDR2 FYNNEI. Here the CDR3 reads CASGAGGSALDTQYF. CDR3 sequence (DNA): TGTGCCAGCGGGGCCGGCGGGAGTGCTCTGGATACGCAGTATTTT. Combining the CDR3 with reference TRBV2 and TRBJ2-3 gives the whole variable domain EPEVTQTPSHQVTQMGQEVILRCVPISNHLYFYWYRQILGQKVEFLVSFYNNEISEKSEIFDDQFSVERPDGSNFTLKIRSTKLEDSAMYFCASGAGGSALDTQYFGPGTRLTVL.

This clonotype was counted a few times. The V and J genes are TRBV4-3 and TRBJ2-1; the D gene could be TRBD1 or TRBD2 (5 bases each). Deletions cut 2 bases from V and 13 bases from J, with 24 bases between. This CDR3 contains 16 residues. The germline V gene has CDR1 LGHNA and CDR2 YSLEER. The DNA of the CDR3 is TGCGCCAGCAGCCAACTGTCCCACCAAGAGGGGATGGAACAGTTCTTC. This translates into CASSQLSHQEGMEQFF.

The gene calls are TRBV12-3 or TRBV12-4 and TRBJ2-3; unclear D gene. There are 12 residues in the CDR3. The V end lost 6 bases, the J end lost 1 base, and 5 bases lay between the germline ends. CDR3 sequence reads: CASRLRTDTQYF. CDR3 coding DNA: TGTGCCAGCAGACTCCGCACAGATACGCAGTATTTT.

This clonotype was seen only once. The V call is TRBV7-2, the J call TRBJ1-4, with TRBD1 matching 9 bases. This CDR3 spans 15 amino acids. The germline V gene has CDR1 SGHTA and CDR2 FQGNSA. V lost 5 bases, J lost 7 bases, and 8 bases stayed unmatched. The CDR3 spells CASSKTGGDGEKLFF. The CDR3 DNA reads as TGTGCCAGCAGCAAAACAGGGGGCGATGGTGAAAAACTGTTTTTT.

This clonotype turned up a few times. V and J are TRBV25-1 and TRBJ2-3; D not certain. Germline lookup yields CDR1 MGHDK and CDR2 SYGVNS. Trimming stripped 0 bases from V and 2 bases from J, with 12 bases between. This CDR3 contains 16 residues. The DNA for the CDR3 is TGTGCCAGCAGTGAATATTTGGGCAGAAACACAGATACGCAGTATTTT. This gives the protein CASSEYLGRNTDTQYF.

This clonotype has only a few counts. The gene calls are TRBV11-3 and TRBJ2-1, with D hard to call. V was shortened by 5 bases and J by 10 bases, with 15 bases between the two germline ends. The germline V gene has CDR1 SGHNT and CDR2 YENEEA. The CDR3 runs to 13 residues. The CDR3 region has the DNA TGTGCCAGCAGCGTAGGTAGGATAGGGGAGCAGTTCTTC. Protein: CASSVGRIGEQFF.

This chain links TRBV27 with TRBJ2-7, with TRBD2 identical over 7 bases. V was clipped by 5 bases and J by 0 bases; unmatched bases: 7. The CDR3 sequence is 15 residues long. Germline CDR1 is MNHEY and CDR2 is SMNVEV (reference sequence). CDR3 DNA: TGTGCCAGCAGTGTGGAGGGCGGGAGCTCCTACGAGCAGTACTTC. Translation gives CASSVEGGSSYEQYF.

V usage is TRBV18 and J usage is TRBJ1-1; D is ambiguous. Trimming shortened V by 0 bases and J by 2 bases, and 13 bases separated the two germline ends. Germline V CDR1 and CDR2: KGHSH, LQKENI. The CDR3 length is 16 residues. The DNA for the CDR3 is TGTGCCAGCTCACCACCGAATAGGAACCGAAACACTGAAGCTTTCTTT. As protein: CASSPPNRNRNTEAFF. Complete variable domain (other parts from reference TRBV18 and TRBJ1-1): NAGVMQNPRHLVRRRGQEARLRCSPMKGHSHVYWYRQLPEEGLKFMVYLQKENIIDESGMPKERFSAEFPKEGPSILRIQQVVRGDSAAYFCASSPPNRNRNTEAFFGQGTRLTVV.

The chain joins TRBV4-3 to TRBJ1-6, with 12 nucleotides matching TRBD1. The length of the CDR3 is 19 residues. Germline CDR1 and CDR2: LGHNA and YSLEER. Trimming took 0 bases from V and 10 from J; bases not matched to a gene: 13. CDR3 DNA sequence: TGCGCCAGCAGCCAAGATCCTGGGACAGGGGGCGTTTTGGCCTCACCCCTCCACTTT. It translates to CASSQDPGTGGVLASPLHF.

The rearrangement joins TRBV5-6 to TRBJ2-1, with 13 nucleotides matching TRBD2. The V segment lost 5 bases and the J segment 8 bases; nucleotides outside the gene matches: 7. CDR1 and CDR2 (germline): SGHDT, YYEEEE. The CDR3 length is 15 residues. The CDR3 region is CASSFRLAGGDEQFF. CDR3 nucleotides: TGTGCCAGCAGTTTCCGACTAGCGGGAGGTGATGAGCAGTTCTTC.

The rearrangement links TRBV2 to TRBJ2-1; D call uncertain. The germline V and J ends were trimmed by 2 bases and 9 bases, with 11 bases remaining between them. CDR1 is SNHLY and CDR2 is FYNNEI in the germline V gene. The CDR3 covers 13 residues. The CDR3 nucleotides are TGTGCCAGCAGTGAACTTATCGGGCCTGAGCAGTTCTTC. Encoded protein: CASSELIGPEQFF.

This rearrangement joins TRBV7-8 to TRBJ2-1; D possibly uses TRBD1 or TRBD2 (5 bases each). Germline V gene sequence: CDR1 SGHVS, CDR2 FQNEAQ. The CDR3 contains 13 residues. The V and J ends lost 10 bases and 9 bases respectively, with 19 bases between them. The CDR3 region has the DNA TGTGCCACCCGGTACGGGGACGGGGTTGAGCAGTTCTTC. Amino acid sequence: CATRYGDGVEQFF.

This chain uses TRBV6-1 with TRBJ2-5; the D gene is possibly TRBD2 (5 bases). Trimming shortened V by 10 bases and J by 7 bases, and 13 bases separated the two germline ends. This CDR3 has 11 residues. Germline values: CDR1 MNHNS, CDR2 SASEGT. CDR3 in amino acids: CATRTGSTQYF. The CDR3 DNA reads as TGTGCCACAAGGACTGGCTCGACCCAGTACTTC.

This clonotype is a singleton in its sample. In DNA, the CDR3 is TGCAGTGCTAGGCATGGCGGGAGTAGCGGTGAGCAGTTCTTC. Residues: CSARHGGSSGEQFF. The rearrangement links TRBV20-1 to TRBJ2-1; 7 nucleotides agree with TRBD2. The germline CDR1 and CDR2 sequences are DFQATT and SNEGSKA (reference sequence). The J segment lost 9 bases and the V segment lost 3 bases, leaving 11 bases of the junction unmatched. The CDR3 consists of 14 residues.

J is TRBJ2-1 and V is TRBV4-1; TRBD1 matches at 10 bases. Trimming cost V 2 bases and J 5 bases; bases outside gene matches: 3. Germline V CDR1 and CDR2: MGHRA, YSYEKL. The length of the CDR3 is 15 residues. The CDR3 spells CASSQWGTGDNEQFF. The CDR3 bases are TGCGCCAGCAGCCAATGGGGGACAGGGGACAATGAGCAGTTCTTC.

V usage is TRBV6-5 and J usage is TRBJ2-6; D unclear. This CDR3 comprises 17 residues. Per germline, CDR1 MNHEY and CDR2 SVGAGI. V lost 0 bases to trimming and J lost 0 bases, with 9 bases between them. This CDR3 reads CASSYSISLSGANVLTF. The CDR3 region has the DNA TGTGCCAGCAGTTACTCCATCTCCCTCTCTGGGGCCAACGTCCTGACTTTC.

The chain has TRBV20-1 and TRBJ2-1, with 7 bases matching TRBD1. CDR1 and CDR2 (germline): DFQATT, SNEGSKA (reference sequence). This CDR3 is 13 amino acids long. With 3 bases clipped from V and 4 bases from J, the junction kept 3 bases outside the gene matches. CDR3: CSASTTGYNEQFF. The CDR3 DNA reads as TGCAGTGCTAGCACGACAGGGTACAATGAGCAGTTCTTC.

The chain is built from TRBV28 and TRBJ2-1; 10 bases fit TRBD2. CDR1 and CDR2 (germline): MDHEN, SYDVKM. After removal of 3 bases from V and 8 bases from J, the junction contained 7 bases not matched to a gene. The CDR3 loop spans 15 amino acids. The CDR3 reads CASSFYTSGMYEQFF. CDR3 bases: TGTGCCAGCAGTTTTTACACTAGCGGGATGTATGAGCAGTTCTTC.